The 28 T cell receptor beta chains presented below share a single source sample, sequenced in a study of T cells in women clearing cervical HPV infection. The repertoire was sequenced with immunoSEQ multiplex PCR; TCRdb's copy has only in-frame clones and lacks some. The sample includes almost 20,000 clones. Sequencing input: blood buffy coat. These receptors were taken from a woman between 18 and 70 years old with a cervical HPV16 infection that either progressed to CIN3+ or cleared (not recorded which).

Remarks on this clone: Read sequence stops 3 residues before the CDR3 end, and the germline J gene provides the missing end. The V gene is TRBV18, the J gene TRBJ2-7; D perhaps matches TRBD2 (6 bases). The CDR3 spans 15 residues. Trimming stripped 3 bases from V and 3 bases from J, with 15 bases between. Germline assignment: CDR1 KGHSH and CDR2 LQKENI. The CDR3 reads CASSPSGTPNYEQYF. CDR3 bases read: TGTGCCAGCTCACCCTCCGGGACTCCTAACTACGAG.

For this clone: The read comes to an end 3 residues before the CDR3 does, leaving the germline J gene to fill in the end. The V call is TRBV20-1, the J call TRBJ1-1, with D possibly being TRBD1 (5 bases). Trimming pared 1 base from V and 1 base from J, leaving 16 bases between. This CDR3 region has 16 residues. Germline CDR1 is DFQATT and CDR2 is SNEGSKA (reference sequence). CDR3 sequence: CSARGLGVVRNTEAFF. CDR3 DNA, as far as it was read: TGCAGTGCTAGAGGCCTAGGGGTGGTGAGGAACACTGAA.

A note on this clone: The read gets to within 3 residues of the CDR3 end, and the germline J gene fills in the rest. The gene calls are TRBV20-1 and TRBJ1-4, with D perhaps TRBD1 (5 bases). V was shortened by 7 bases and J by 4 bases, with 10 bases between the two germline ends. The CDR3 covers 12 residues. Germline lookup yields CDR1 DFQATT and CDR2 SNEGSKA (reference sequence). The CDR3 loop is CSVSGVNEKLFF. The DNA read from the CDR3 is TGCAGTGTTTCGGGGGTTAATGAAAAA.

A note on this clone: Coverage ceases 3 residues before the CDR3 finishes, and the germline J gene fills in the end. The rearrangement links TRBV2 to TRBJ2-5, with a tentative D call TRBD1 (6 bases). The germline gives CDR1 SNHLY, CDR2 FYNNEI. Trimming took 8 bases from V and 7 from J, leaving 14 bases between them. The CDR3 totals 12 residues. CDR3 DNA, as far as it was read: TGTGCCAGCGCTCAGGGGTCGGGGACC. It yields the protein CASAQGSGT. The full CDR3 is CASAQGSGTQYF.

About this clone: The CDR3 goes on 3 residues after the read ends, and that part is filled in from the germline J gene. The chain links TRBV29-1 to TRBJ2-2; D remains ambiguous. Germline V gene lookup returns CDR1 SQVTM and CDR2 ANQGSEA. Trimming cost V 1 base and J 4 bases, with 10 bases left between them. CDR3 length: 14 amino acids. CDR3 sequence: CSVEVAVSTGELFF. The CDR3 bases that were read are TGCAGCGTTGAAGTAGCAGTCAGCACCGGGGAG.

Concerning this clone: Coverage ceases 3 residues before the CDR3 finishes, and the germline J gene fills in the end. The rearrangement joins TRBV19 to TRBJ2-2; D may be TRBD1 (5 bases). The CDR3 is 17 residues long. Germline-derived CDR1 and CDR2 are LNHDA and SQIVND (reference sequence). V was pared by 5 bases and J by 4 bases, with 20 bases between. CDR3 sequence reads: CASSPSLGRAGTGELFF. The CDR3 bases that were read are TGTGCCAGTAGTCCATCCCTCGGCAGGGCTGGCACCGGGGAG.

This clone is labeled medium-sized (0.01 to 0.1%) based on frequency. The read ends 3 residues early relative to the CDR3; the germline J gene fills the gap. The rearrangement uses TRBV7-2 and TRBJ2-6; D gene unclear. Germline V gene sequence: CDR1 SGHTA, CDR2 FQGNSA. The CDR3 loop spans 15 amino acids. V was clipped by 4 bases and J by 5 bases, with 12 bases between them. The CDR3 DNA, read in part, is TGTGCCAGCAGCTATGACAAGGCCTGGGCCAACGTC. It translates to CASSYDKAWANV. The full CDR3 protein is CASSYDKAWANVLTF.

About this clone itself: The sequenced fragment ends 3 residues before the CDR3 boundary, so the rest is inferred from the germline J gene. V is TRBV5-1 and J is TRBJ2-5; D is possibly TRBD1 (6 bases). Germline CDR1 SGHRS, CDR2 YFSETQ. Trimming stripped 3 bases from V and 1 base from J, with 13 bases between. The CDR3 runs 15 residues. The covered CDR3 bases are TGCGCCAGCAGCTCGATGGGACAAAGCCAAGAGACC. Its protein is CASSSMGQSQET. The CDR3 in its entirety is CASSSMGQSQETQYF.

Note on this clone: Sequencing ends 3 residues short of the CDR3 end; the germline J gene provides the rest. V usage is TRBV2 and J usage is TRBJ1-2, with D possibly TRBD1 on 5 matching bases. The germline CDR1 and CDR2 sequences are SNHLY and FYNNEI. Trimming shortened V by 6 bases and J by 0 bases, and 8 bases separated the two germline ends. CDR3 length: 13 residues. The CDR3 is CASRTDSNYGYTF. The CDR3 DNA, read in part, is TGTGCCAGCAGGACAGATTCTAACTATGGC.

A remark on this clone: Sequencing ends 3 residues short of the CDR3 end; the germline J gene provides the rest. The V and J genes are TRBV2 and TRBJ2-3; 11 nucleotides agree with TRBD2. This CDR3 is 19 amino acids long. The germline V gene has CDR1 SNHLY and CDR2 FYNNEI. The V gene end was trimmed by 6 bases and the J gene end by 2 bases; junction bases not matched to a gene: 16. The CDR3 loop is CASRMDKKTSGGTTDTQYF. CDR3 DNA, as far as it was read: TGTGCCAGCAGGATGGATAAAAAAACTAGCGGGGGAACCACAGATACG.

In regard to this clone: Coverage ceases 3 residues before the CDR3 finishes, and the germline J gene fills in the end. The V and J genes are TRBV10-1 and TRBJ2-1; the D is unclear. Germline V gives CDR1 WNHNN, CDR2 SYGVQD (reference sequence). V dropped 5 bases and J dropped 6 bases, with 20 bases sitting between them. CDR3 size: 16 residues. The CDR3 sequence is CASSQNKALRVNEQFF. The DNA read from the CDR3 is TGCGCCAGCAGTCAAAACAAGGCTCTCCGGGTCAATGAG.

In the case of this clone: The DNA ends 3 residues before the CDR3 does, and the rest of the CDR3 is filled in from the germline J gene. V and J are TRBV18 and TRBJ2-2; TRBD2 aligns across 9 bases. Per germline, CDR1 KGHSH and CDR2 LQKENI. This CDR3 contains 16 residues. V gave up 4 bases and J gave up 5 bases; unmatched junction bases: 8. The sequenced part of the CDR3 DNA is TGTGCCAGCTCACAAATGACTAGCGGTTCAACCGGGGAG. Translated: CASSQMTSGSTGE. The full-length CDR3 reads as CASSQMTSGSTGELFF.

Concerning this clone: The read ends 3 residues shy of where the CDR3 ends; the end is completed using the germline J gene. The V gene is TRBV20-1, the J gene TRBJ2-7, with 7 bases aligning to TRBD1. Germline loops: CDR1 DFQATT, CDR2 SNEGSKA (reference sequence). This CDR3 contains 14 residues. V was pared by 0 bases and J by 6 bases, with 8 bases of the junction left unmatched. The CDR3 bases that were read are TGCAGTGCTAGAGACGACAGGGTAGGCATCGAG. Translation gives CSARDDRVGIE. The full CDR3 sequence reads CSARDDRVGIEQYF.

About this clone itself: With the read ending 3 residues before the CDR3 end, the germline J gene is used to fill in that end. This chain connects TRBV18 to TRBJ2-7; D perhaps matches TRBD1 (6 bases). Germline CDR1 KGHSH, CDR2 LQKENI. Trimming took 0 bases from V and 3 from J, leaving 12 bases between them. The CDR3 length is 15 residues. CDR3 DNA, as far as it was read: TGTGCCAGCTCACCACCCGGGACACCAAACTACGAG. Its translation: CASSPPGTPNYE. In full, the CDR3 is CASSPPGTPNYEQYF. Combining the CDR3 with reference TRBV18 and TRBJ2-7 gives the whole variable domain NAGVMQNPRHLVRRRGQEARLRCSPMKGHSHVYWYRQLPEEGLKFMVYLQKENIIDESGMPKERFSAEFPKEGPSILRIQQVVRGDSAAYFCASSPPGTPNYEQYFGPGTRLTVT.

Turning to this clone: The observed sequence ends 3 residues before the CDR3 terminus, with the missing tail filled in from the germline J gene. The J gene is TRBJ2-5, the V gene TRBV19; D unclear. This CDR3 comprises 14 residues. CDR1 is LNHDA, CDR2 SQIVND, per germline (reference sequence). V lost 5 bases, J lost 1 base, and 11 bases lay in between. This CDR3 is CASSGGLPQETQYF. Partial CDR3 DNA: TGTGCCAGTAGTGGTGGGCTACCCCAAGAGACC.

Worth noting for this clone: A read error may account for a junction end that differs from germline. The read halts 3 residues ahead of the CDR3 end, with the missing end drawn from the germline J gene. The chain recombines TRBV4-2 with TRBJ2-3; tentative D call: TRBD2 (7 bases). CDR1 is LGHNA and CDR2 is YNFKEQ in the germline V gene. The CDR3 covers 15 residues. The CDR3 reads CASSQVGGAGDTQYF. The CDR3 DNA, read in part, is TGCGCCAGCAGCCAAGTGGGGGGGGCGGGAGATACG.

Of note for this clone: The CDR3 goes on 3 residues after the read ends, and that part is filled in from the germline J gene. This sequence joins TRBV5-1 and TRBJ2-3, with D uncertain. This CDR3 spans 16 amino acids. Between the trimmed V and J ends, which lost 4 bases and 1 base, there was a span of 16 bases. The germline V gene encodes CDR1 SGHRS and CDR2 YFSETQ. This CDR3 is CASSEGRTVGTDTQYF. The CDR3 DNA, read in part, is TGCGCCAGCAGCGAAGGGCGAACCGTAGGCACAGATACG.

This clone is called medium-sized based on its frequency. With the read ending 3 residues before the CDR3 end, the germline J gene is used to fill in that end. The chain recombines TRBV5-1 with TRBJ1-1; TRBD1 aligns across 7 bases. The CDR3 contains 15 residues. Germline V gives CDR1 SGHRS, CDR2 YFSETQ. The CDR3 sequence: CASSLHGQVSMEAFF. The sequenced part of the CDR3 DNA is TGCGCCAGCAGCTTGCACGGACAGGTCTCTATGGAA.

The sequenced part of the CDR3 DNA is TGTGCCTGGGGGGGGATGGCGGACACTGAA. This gives the protein CAWGGMADTE. The full CDR3 protein is CAWGGMADTEAFF. The genes are TRBV30 and TRBJ1-1, with a possible D match to TRBD1 (5 bases). The read finishes 3 residues shy of the CDR3 end, and the germline J gene is used to complete it. Trimming removed 5 bases at V and 3 bases at J, with 13 bases between. The CDR3 runs to 13 residues. Germline loops: CDR1 GTSNPN, CDR2 SVGIG (reference sequence).

Notes on this clone: The read ends 3 residues before the CDR3 terminus; that terminus is restored from the germline J gene. The chain links TRBV10-3 to TRBJ2-5, with D possibly being TRBD1 (5 bases). The germline V gene has CDR1 ENHRY and CDR2 SYGVKD. The germline V and J ends were trimmed by 11 bases and 1 base, with 11 bases remaining between them. The length of the CDR3 is 12 residues. The CDR3 bases that were read are TGTGCCTCAACAGGCAGCCAAGAGACC. It is translated as CASTGSQET. The entire CDR3 protein reads CASTGSQETQYF.

For this clone: The observed sequence ends 3 residues before the CDR3 terminus, with the missing tail filled in from the germline J gene. The chain couples TRBV7-9 to TRBJ1-1; D perhaps matches TRBD1 (5 bases). This CDR3 has 12 residues. Germline-derived CDR1 and CDR2 are SEHNR and FQNEAQ (reference sequence). Partial CDR3 DNA: TGTGCCAGCAGCGGGGCGGGGGTGTGG. Its protein is CASSGAGVW. In full, the CDR3 reads CASSGAGVWAFF.

Comment on this clone: The sequence runs out 3 residues before the end of the CDR3; the remainder is reconstructed from the germline J gene. V usage is TRBV18 and J usage is TRBJ2-7; 12 bases match TRBD1. After removal of 3 bases from V and 3 bases from J, the junction contained 3 bases not matched to a gene. Germline V gives CDR1 KGHSH, CDR2 LQKENI. The CDR3 totals 15 residues. The CDR3 reads CASSPGTGGFYEQYF. The CDR3 DNA, read in part, is TGTGCCAGCTCACCGGGGACAGGGGGCTTCTACGAG.

On this clone: The read terminates 3 residues ahead of where the CDR3 ends, so the germline J gene completes it. This chain uses TRBV27 with TRBJ2-7; perhaps TRBD1 as D (5 bases). Trimming stripped 5 bases from V and 0 bases from J, with 14 bases between. The CDR3 runs to 15 residues. Germline V gene sequence: CDR1 MNHEY, CDR2 SMNVEV (reference sequence). The sequenced CDR3 bases are TGTGCCAGCAGTCCACGTCCTAGGGGCTCCTACGAG. It codes for CASSPRPRGSYE. The CDR3 reads in full as CASSPRPRGSYEQYF.

CDR3 bases read: TGCAGTGCTAGAACAAACCACACC. Protein product: CSARTNHT. The whole CDR3 protein reads CSARTNHTIYF. This rearrangement joins TRBV20-1 to TRBJ1-3; D call uncertain. The CDR3 end falls 3 residues outside the read, so it is completed with the germline J gene. CDR1 is DFQATT and CDR2 is SNEGSKA in the germline V gene (reference sequence). The V and J ends lost 2 bases and 8 bases respectively, with 7 bases between them. This CDR3 region has 11 residues.

With respect to this clone: A read error may produce the germline difference seen at one junction end. Read sequence stops 3 residues before the CDR3 end, and the germline J gene provides the missing end. This chain joins TRBV12-3 or TRBV12-4 and TRBJ2-7, with 11 bases fitting TRBD2. The CDR3 runs 15 residues. The CDR3 reads CAGSLLAGGDYEQYF. Incomplete CDR3 DNA: TGTGCCGGCAGTTTATTAGCGGGGGGGGACTACGAG.

Details on this clone: The read terminates 3 residues before the CDR3 end, so the remaining end is supplied by the germline J gene. The chain carries TRBV19 and TRBJ2-3; 11 bases are shared with TRBD2. This CDR3 region has 17 residues. V shed 10 bases, J shed 0 bases, and the junction held 12 bases outside the gene matches. Germline CDR1 reads LNHDA; CDR2 reads SQIVND (reference sequence). CDR3 residues: CATQGLAGGPSTDTQYF. Partial CDR3 DNA: TGTGCCACCCAGGGGCTAGCGGGGGGCCCTAGCACAGATACG. The full variable domain, in which reference TRBV19 and TRBJ2-3 provide the parts outside the CDR3, is DGGITQSPKYLFRKEGQNVTLSCEQNLNHDAMYWYRQDPGQGLRLIYYSQIVNDFQKGDIAEGYSVSREKKESFPLTVTSAQKNPTAFYLCATQGLAGGPSTDTQYFGPGTRLTVL.

Comment on this clone: The DNA ends 3 residues before the CDR3 does, and the rest of the CDR3 is filled in from the germline J gene. The gene calls are TRBV7-3 and TRBJ2-5; 9 nucleotides align to TRBD1. The CDR3 has 15 residues. Looked up from germline, CDR1 is SGHTA and CDR2 is FQGTGA. J gave up 1 base and V 5 bases, and 5 bases lay outside the gene matches. CDR3 DNA (partial): TGTGCCAGCAGCACCGGGACAGGGCGCCAAGAGACC. Translation gives CASSTGTGRQET. Given in full, the CDR3 is CASSTGTGRQETQYF.

In the case of this clone: The CDR3 end is not reached by the read, which stops 3 residues before it; the germline J gene fills it in. This chain connects TRBV20-1 to TRBJ1-5, with TRBD1 identical over 10 bases. Germline V gene sequence: CDR1 DFQATT, CDR2 SNEGSKA (reference sequence). CDR3 length: 15 amino acids. J gave up 4 bases and V 2 bases, and 5 bases lay outside the gene matches. Incomplete CDR3 DNA: TGCAGTGCTAGAAGGACAGGGGGTACAAATCAGCCC. Its translation: CSARRTGGTNQP. In full, the CDR3 is CSARRTGGTNQPQHF.